This TCR beta chain was sequenced for a study of sequential checkpoint blockade in melanoma. Study-level background: Patients were randomized 1:1 to nivolumab-then-ipilimumab or ipilimumab-then-nivolumab first-line. After both sequences, patients received maintenance nivolumab.

The CDR3 is 14 amino acids. With 9 bases clipped from V and 10 bases from J, the junction kept 12 bases outside the gene matches. From germline, CDR1 is SNHLY and CDR2 FYNNEI. The assay was immunoSEQ multiplex PCR, and TCRdb's table has in-frame clones only and misses some. This table has roughly 8,400 clones, about three quarters appearing once. Regarding treatment: randomized to nivolumab then ipilimumab (arm A) or the reverse (arm B). None of the patients previously received DNA-damaging chemotherapy. PBMC sorting kept live CD3+CD8+ cells without CD19 or CD56. This receptor was taken from a human donor with melanoma. The sample was CD8+ T cells sorted from blood (inferred from file names), taken from a patient given nivolumab and ipilimumab in sequence. V and J are TRBV2 and TRBJ2-1; TRBD2 matches 10 bases. In DNA, the CDR3 is TGTGCCAGGAACCTAGCGGGGGACCTCTTAGAGCAGTTCTTC. Protein product: CARNLAGDLLEQFF.